This T cell receptor beta chain was captured by sequencing in a study of cytomegalovirus exposure and HLA in healthy donors. Per germline, CDR1 SGHVS and CDR2 FNYEAQ. V gave up 1 base and J gave up 12 bases; unmatched junction bases: 7. This CDR3 contains 13 residues. As concerns this clone: Its antigen is currently unknown.

Primers for the PCR totalled 60 Vbeta and 13 Jbeta. The table came from immunoSEQ multiplex PCR; TCRdb's copy has only in-frame clones and leaves some out. Among fewer than 140,000 clones listed, around 75% were seen once. General observations from the study: Available immune exposure information was restricted to CMV serostatus only. One cluster of highly shared sequence variants probably arose as a sequencing artifact.

J is TRBJ1-1 and V is TRBV7-6; 8 bases map to TRBD1. The sample comprised PBMCs. The receptor comes from a man in his forties in good health and CMV-seronegative. CDR3 DNA: TGTGCCAGCAGCTTAGGGACAGGGAATCTCCCTTTCTTT. Translated: CASSLGTGNLPFF.